These 7 T cell receptor beta chains were sequenced from one sample in a study of shared clonotypes between healthy human individuals. TCRdb keeps only in-frame clones here, not all; method: immunoSEQ multiplex PCR. The repertoire consists of 2 million to 2.5 million clones, with around 93% occurring once and the leading ten covering approximately 0.39%. Sample: naive CD4+ T cells from PBMCs. The subset was: CD45RA+ positively selected. The receptors stem from a man aged 18 to 30 in good health. Some clones in this sample may be carry-over from other donors' samples.

J is TRBJ2-5 and V is TRBV5-1; D gene uncertain. The V end was cut by 4 bases, the J end by 5 bases, with 15 bases between. Germline V CDR1 and CDR2: SGHRS, YFSETQ. The CDR3 has 14 residues. Written as DNA, the CDR3 is TGCGCCAGCAGCCCGAGCCCCCCAAGGGAGACCCAGTACTTC. Translation gives CASSPSPPRETQYF.

The CDR3 DNA reads TGTGCCAGCAGCCACGACGGTCCCTACAATGAGCAGTTCTTC. Its protein product is CASSHDGPYNEQFF. The V call is TRBV6-4, the J call TRBJ2-1; D gene unclear. Looked up from germline, CDR1 is MRHNA and CDR2 is SNTAGT. Trimming shortened V by 6 bases and J by 2 bases, and 11 bases separated the two germline ends. This CDR3 region has 14 residues.

The chain has TRBV27 and TRBJ1-2, with D perhaps TRBD1 (5 bases). Deletions cut 6 bases from V and 4 bases from J, with 24 bases between. The CDR3 consists of 17 residues. Looked up from germline, CDR1 is MNHEY and CDR2 is SMNVEV (reference sequence). CDR3 protein: CASSRSTGTHEGYGYTF. The CDR3, as DNA: TGTGCCAGCAGCAGATCCACCGGGACCCACGAGGGCTATGGCTACACCTTC.

This chain connects TRBV2 to TRBJ2-5; perhaps TRBD2 as D (6 bases). Germline CDR1 and CDR2: SNHLY and FYNNEI. Trimming shortened V by 4 bases and J by 0 bases, and 9 bases separated the two germline ends. CDR3 length equals 14 residues. As DNA, the CDR3 is TGTGCCAGCAGTGTGGGACTGCACCAAGAGACCCAGTACTTC. Its protein is CASSVGLHQETQYF.

Points on this clone: Other DNA sequences within the sample encode an identical CDR3. The chain has TRBV19 and TRBJ1-5, with a tentative D call TRBD1 (5 bases). The germline CDR1 and CDR2 sequences are LNHDA and SQIVND (reference sequence). Trimming took 7 bases from V and 6 from J, leaving 13 bases between them. The CDR3 is made up of 13 amino acids. CDR3 bases: TGTGCCAGTATTCAGGGCCGGGGTCAGCCCCAGCATTTT. Encoded protein: CASIQGRGQPQHF.

The V and J genes are TRBV6-1 and TRBJ2-5, with D unclear. The V end lost 2 bases, the J end lost 3 bases, and 13 bases lay between the germline ends. The germline V gene encodes CDR1 MNHNS and CDR2 SASEGT. This CDR3 contains 15 residues. The CDR3 DNA reads as TGTGCCAGCAGTGAATGGGGTACCAGAAAAGAGACCCAGTACTTC. It specifies CASSEWGTRKETQYF.

The CDR3 reads CATSRDWGAEAFF. Written as DNA, the CDR3 is TGTGCCACCAGCAGAGATTGGGGAGCTGAAGCTTTCTTT. The chain combines TRBV15 with TRBJ1-1; D is undetermined. CDR1 and CDR2 from the germline V gene are LNHNV and YYDKDF (reference sequence). The CDR3 is 13 residues long. The V gene lost 0 bases and the J gene lost 6 bases, with 8 bases spanning the gap.